This T cell receptor beta chain was obtained from a study of T cell repertoires in cytomegalovirus infection. Overall study context: CMV infection together with matching HLA type was indicated by public TCR beta signatures.

This clonotype was observed a handful of times. TCRdb reanalysed the reads using MiXCR and keeps one entry per CDR3 protein. The sample contains under 350,000 distinct CDR3 sequences, roughly a tenth of which appear only once. V was clipped by 3 bases and J by 4 bases, with 9 bases between them. The CDR3 length is 13 residues. Germline V gene lookup returns CDR1 SGHTA and CDR2 FQGTGA. The V and J genes are TRBV7-3 and TRBJ2-5, with a possible D match to TRBD2 (5 bases). The sequenced sample consisted of PBMCs. This clonotype was sampled from a human donor in good health (CMV status not recorded). Some clones in this sample may be carry-over from other donors' samples. The CDR3, as DNA: TGTGCCAGCAGCTTTATTCGGGGAGAGACCCAGTACTTC. It codes for CASSFIRGETQYF.